This entry describes one T cell receptor beta chain. The sample originates from a study of shared clonotypes between healthy human individuals. TCRdb's table, derived via immunoSEQ multiplex PCR, lists solely in-frame clones and lacks some. The table includes millions of clones, 85% to 95% detected once. The sequenced sample consisted of naive CD4+ T cells sorted from blood. Subset here: CD45RA+ positively selected. The TCR sequence derives from a man aged 18 to 30 in good health.

The CDR3 protein is CASSEAVGGHEQYF. In DNA form, the CDR3 reads TGTGCCAGCAGTGAAGCAGTGGGTGGTCACGAGCAGTACTTC. The chain is built from TRBV2 and TRBJ2-7; no reliable D call. This CDR3 has 14 amino acids. Trimming removed 0 bases from V and 5 bases from J, with 11 bases in between. Per the germline V gene, CDR1 is SNHLY and CDR2 is FYNNEI.